This passage covers 3 T cell receptor beta chains from one sample sequenced in a study of blood T cell repertoires in COVID-19. The data were produced by immunoSEQ multiplex PCR, yet TCRdb's version contains in-frame clones alone and is incomplete. Of about 350,000 clones in the sample, about 92% were seen once. The source material was peripheral blood. These receptors all stem from a woman aged 55-70 years with COVID-19, enrolled during active disease.

The chain recombines TRBV18 with TRBJ1-1; no clear D. The CDR3 covers 13 residues. V dropped 2 bases and J dropped 1 base, with 5 bases sitting between them. Germline lookup yields CDR1 KGHSH and CDR2 LQKENI. The CDR3 sequence is CASSPSTNTEAFF. The CDR3 DNA is TGTGCCAGCTCACCATCTACGAACACTGAAGCTTTCTTT.

The chain employs TRBV5-1 and TRBJ1-2; TRBD1 matches 8 bases. V gave up 2 bases and J gave up 3 bases; unmatched junction bases: 12. Per germline, CDR1 SGHRS and CDR2 YFSETQ. The length of the CDR3 is 17 residues. CDR3 residues: CASSFGTGNTGYYGYTF. CDR3 sequence (DNA): TGCGCCAGCAGCTTTGGGACAGGCAATACCGGATACTATGGCTACACCTTC.

The chain is built from TRBV7-2 and TRBJ1-3; D is perhaps TRBD1 (5 bases). This CDR3 comprises 15 residues. V shed 5 bases and J shed 0 bases, with 11 bases lying between them. CDR1 is SGHTA, CDR2 FQGNSA, per germline. DNA of the CDR3: TGTGCCAGCAGCCCTGACAGTAGCTCTGGAAACACCATATATTTT. Translating gives CASSPDSSSGNTIYF.